These T cell receptor beta chains were read from a single sample in a study of blood T cell repertoires in COVID-19. TCRdb keeps only in-frame clones here, not all; method: immunoSEQ multiplex PCR. The data contain some 150,000 clones, approximately 86% of them singletons. Sequences were obtained from peripheral blood. These receptors all come from a woman aged 45-60 years with acute or convalescent COVID-19. Each CDR3 is given with its conserved first and last residue. Size values are once, few and many counts, or a class for expanded clones, and some rows have none.

>TRBJ1-2|.|TRBV3-1/TRBV3-2
CASSSDRVSLYGYTF
>TRBJ2-7|.|TRBV7-9
CASSLGWSEQYF
>TRBJ1-1|.|TRBV6-6
CASSPGGGTIPYTEAFF
>TRBJ1-1|.|TRBV11-2
CASSSGGTEAFF
>TRBJ2-7|.|TRBV5-1
CASSLAGGRRTYEQYF
>TRBJ2-3|.|TRBV21-1
CASSPKALAGGADTQYF
>TRBJ2-7|.|TRBV7-9
CASSLRTGFRYEQYF
>TRBJ2-1|.|TRBV27
CASSLDLARYRDRGYNEQFF
>TRBJ1-5|.|TRBV19
CASSIELGNQPQHF
>TRBJ2-1|few|TRBV6-5
CASSYGSAGYNEQFF
>TRBJ1-1|.|TRBV4-3
CASSQGVTDSAFF
>TRBJ1-1|.|TRBV6-2/TRBV6-3
CASSTPTGLTEAFF
>TRBJ2-1|.|TRBV5-6
CASSFIENEQFF
>TRBJ1-1|.|TRBV6-2/TRBV6-3
CASSTDRGGNTEAFF
>TRBJ1-1|.|TRBV19
CASSIGHPNTEAFF
>TRBJ1-3|once|TRBV14
CASSPGQGISGNTIYF
>TRBJ1-2|.|TRBV18
CASSPETGNVYGYTF
>TRBJ2-6|few|TRBV5-1
CASSLVPTGGNSGANVLTF
>TRBJ2-3|.|TRBV14
CASSQGPGLRTDTQYF
>TRBJ2-3|.|TRBV5-1
CASSSSGTSTDTQYF
>TRBJ1-2|.|TRBV24-1
CATSDTGTGSGYTF
>TRBJ1-2|.|TRBV7-3
CASSLTGQSLYGYTF
>TRBJ1-2|.|TRBV5-1
CASSLDRDHGYTF
>TRBJ2-7|.|TRBV12-3/TRBV12-4
CATGGNYEQYF
>TRBJ1-6|.|TRBV19
CAAAGVGSYNSPLHF
>TRBJ1-1|.|TRBV29-1
CSGWDRNTEAFF
>TRBJ1-2|.|TRBV29-1
CSVAVAHNYGYTF
>TRBJ2-4|.|TRBV12-3/TRBV12-4
CASSPGKRGTQYF
>TRBJ2-5|.|TRBV7-9
CASSWTGSGETQYF